Listed here is a single TCR beta chain. The antigen is not known. Each CDR3 protein gets one entry after TCRdb re-called the PCR reads with MiXCR. The data contain about 15,000 distinct CDR3 sequences, about three fifths of them singletons. This record belongs to a study of esophageal squamous cell carcinoma under preoperative chemotherapy. Study-level points and caveats: Peripheral T cells showed a significant TCR diversity increase after chemotherapy, unlike tumor-infiltrating lymphocytes.

The sample's time point: before preoperative PTX-NDP chemotherapy. The biological material was taken from a patient given preoperative chemotherapy. The sequence was obtained from a human donor with esophageal squamous cell carcinoma. The donor label of this sample is uncertain.

Written as DNA, the CDR3 is TGTGCCAGCAGTGAAGATGCTAGCTATTACAATGAGCAGTTCTTC. It specifies CASSEDASYYNEQFF. The chain carries TRBV6-1 and TRBJ2-1; possibly TRBD2 for D (5 bases). The germline V gene encodes CDR1 MNHNS and CDR2 SASEGT. V dropped 1 base and J dropped 4 bases, with 11 bases sitting between them. The CDR3 loop spans 15 amino acids.